The 4 T cell receptor beta chains below come from one sample, sequenced in a study of cytomegalovirus exposure and HLA in healthy donors. PCR involved 60 Vbeta and 13 Jbeta primers. Sequencing was performed with immunoSEQ multiplex PCR; in TCRdb, only in-frame clones are kept and a portion is missing. This table holds under 200,000 clones, around 75% found once. Sequencing input: PBMCs. These receptors were taken from a man aged 35-49 years in good health and CMV-seropositive.

This chain links TRBV7-6 with TRBJ2-1; 10 bases are a match to TRBD1. Germline loops: CDR1 SGHVS, CDR2 FNYEAQ. J gave up 0 bases and V 5 bases, and 4 bases lay outside the gene matches. The CDR3 spans 16 residues. As DNA, the CDR3 is TGTGCCAGCAGCAAAGGGGACAGGGGCTCCTACAATGAGCAGTTCTTC. Protein product: CASSKGDRGSYNEQFF.

The rearrangement uses TRBV19 and TRBJ2-5, with 12 positions matching TRBD2. The DNA end lines up better with TRBJ2-7; the J call may be wrong. This CDR3 spans 14 amino acids. The germline gives CDR1 LNHDA, CDR2 SQIVND (reference sequence). In DNA, the CDR3 is TGTGCCAGCAGACTAGCGGGGGCAGCCTACGAGCAGTACTTC. Translated, it gives CASRLAGAAYEQYF.

This sequence joins TRBV27 and TRBJ1-2, with TRBD1 as a possible D gene (5 bases). Germline-derived CDR1 and CDR2 are MNHEY and SMNVEV (reference sequence). There are 14 residues in the CDR3. V lost 2 bases to trimming and J lost 4 bases, with 11 bases between them. The CDR3, as DNA: TGTGCCAGCAGTTTAGGGCAGGGCACCTATGGCTACACCTTC. Translation: CASSLGQGTYGYTF.

This chain connects TRBV6-5 to TRBJ1-3, with D tentatively TRBD1 (5 bases). This CDR3 region has 15 residues. CDR1 MNHEY and CDR2 SVGAGI come from the germline V gene. The germline V and J ends were trimmed by 5 bases and 0 bases, with 11 bases remaining between them. The CDR3, as DNA: TGTGCCAGCAGTACAGGAATCCTCTCTGGAAACACCATATATTTT. As protein: CASSTGILSGNTIYF.